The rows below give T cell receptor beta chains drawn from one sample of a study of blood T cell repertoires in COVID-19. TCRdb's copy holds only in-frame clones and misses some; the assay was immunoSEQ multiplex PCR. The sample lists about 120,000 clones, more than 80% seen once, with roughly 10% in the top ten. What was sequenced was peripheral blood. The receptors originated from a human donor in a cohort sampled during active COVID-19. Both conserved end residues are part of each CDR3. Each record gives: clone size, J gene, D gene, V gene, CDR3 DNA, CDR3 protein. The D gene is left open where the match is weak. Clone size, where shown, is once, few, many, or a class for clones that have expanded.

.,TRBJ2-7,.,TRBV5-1,TGCGCCAGCAGCTTGGAGACTACTTACGAGCAGTACTTC,CASSLETTYEQYF
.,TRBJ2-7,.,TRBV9,TGTGCCAGCAGCGTAGGAGGGTTGAGCTCCTACGAGCAGTACTTC,CASSVGGLSSYEQYF
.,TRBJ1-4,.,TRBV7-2,TGTGCCAGCAGCTCCGCGGGGGCTGAAAAACTGTTTTTT,CASSSAGAEKLFF
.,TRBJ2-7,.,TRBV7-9,TGTGCCAGCAGCTTAGCGATTGCTGGACGGGACTACGAGCAGTACTTC,CASSLAIAGRDYEQYF
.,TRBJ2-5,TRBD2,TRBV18,TGTGCCAGCTCACCCTATGGACTAGCGGGAGAGGAGACCCAGTACTTC,CASSPYGLAGEETQYF
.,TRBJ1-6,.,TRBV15,TGTGCCACCAGCAGAGATCGAGGATCACCCCTCCACTTT,CATSRDRGSPLHF
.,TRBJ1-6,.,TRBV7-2,TGTGCCAGCAGCTTAGTGGGCAGGGAGGTCTCACCCCTCCACTTT,CASSLVGREVSPLHF
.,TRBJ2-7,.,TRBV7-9,TGTGCCAGCAGCTTAGATGGCGGGCGATCCTACGAGCAGTACTTC,CASSLDGGRSYEQYF
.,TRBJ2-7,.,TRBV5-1,TGCGCCAGCAGCTTCGGCGGAGAGGGATACGAGCAGTACTTC,CASSFGGEGYEQYF
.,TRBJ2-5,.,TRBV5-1,TGCGCCAGCAGCTTGGCCACCGGGTACCAAGAGACCCAGTACTTC,CASSLATGYQETQYF
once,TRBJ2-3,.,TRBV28,TGTGCCAGCAGTCATTCCACCAGGGCAGATACGCAGTATTTT,CASSHSTRADTQYF
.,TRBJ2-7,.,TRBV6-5,TGTGCCAGCAGTCAAAACTACGAGCAGTACTTC,CASSQNYEQYF
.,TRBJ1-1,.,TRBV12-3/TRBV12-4,TGTGCCAGCAGTGTACAGGCGAACACTGAAGCTTTCTTT,CASSVQANTEAFF
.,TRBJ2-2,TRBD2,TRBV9,TGTGCCAGCAGCGAAGGACTAGCGGGAAGGACCAGGGAGCTGTTTTTT,CASSEGLAGRTRELFF
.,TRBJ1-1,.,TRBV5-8,TGTGCCAGCAGACTCAGGGCTAGGTCCACTGAAGCTTTCTTT,CASRLRARSTEAFF
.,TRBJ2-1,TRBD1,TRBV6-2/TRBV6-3,TGTGCCAGCAGCCTCGCGGGACAGGGGCGGGCTGAGCAGTTCTTC,CASSLAGQGRAEQFF
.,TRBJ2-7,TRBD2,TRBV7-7,TGTGCTAGCAGTTCCGGGACTAGCTCCTACGAGCAGTACTTC,CASSSGTSSYEQYF
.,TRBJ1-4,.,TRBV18,TGTGCCAGCTCAAACAGGGTGGATGAAAAACTGTTTTTT,CASSNRVDEKLFF
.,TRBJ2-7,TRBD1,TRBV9,TGTGCCAGCAGCACAACAGGGGCCTACGAGCAGTACTTC,CASSTTGAYEQYF
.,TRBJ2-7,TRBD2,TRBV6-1,TGTGCCAGCAGTGGGACTAGCGGTTACATCGGGGCCGAGCAGTACTTC,CASSGTSGYIGAEQYF
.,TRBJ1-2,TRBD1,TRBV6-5,TGTGCCAGCAGTCTAGACAGGGTCTATGGCTACACCTTC,CASSLDRVYGYTF
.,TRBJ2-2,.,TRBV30,TGTGCCTGGAGTGATGGCAGGGGTTTCGCGAACACCGGGGAGCTGTTTTTT,CAWSDGRGFANTGELFF
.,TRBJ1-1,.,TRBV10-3,TGTGCCATCAAAACAGGGACCGAGAACACTGAAGCTTTCTTT,CAIKTGTENTEAFF
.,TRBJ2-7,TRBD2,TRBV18,TGTGCCAGCTCACCAAAAGGGACTAGCGCTTCCTACGAGCAGTACTTC,CASSPKGTSASYEQYF
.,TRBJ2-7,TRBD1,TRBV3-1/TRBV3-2,TGTGCCAGCAGCCAAGTCCGCACAGGGGGCGAGCAGTACTTC,CASSQVRTGGEQYF
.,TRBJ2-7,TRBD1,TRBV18,TGTGCCAGCTCACCGACAGGGGACGCCTACGAGCAGTACTTC,CASSPTGDAYEQYF
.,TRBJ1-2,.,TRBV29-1,TGCAGCGTTGAATCGACCAGGGGTATCTATGGCTACACCTTC,CSVESTRGIYGYTF
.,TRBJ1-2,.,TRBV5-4,TGTGCCAGCAGCTCGGGACAAGTTTATGGCTACACCTTC,CASSSGQVYGYTF
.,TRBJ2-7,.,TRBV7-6,TGTGCCAGCAGCCCAGCGGTTAGCTCCTACGAGCAGTACTTC,CASSPAVSSYEQYF
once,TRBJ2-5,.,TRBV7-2,TGTGCCAGCAGCCTTGTGAGTGGCGGGGCCCAAGAGACCCAGTACTTC,CASSLVSGGAQETQYF
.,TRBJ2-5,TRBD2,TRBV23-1,TGCGCCAGCAGTCCCCCAAGGGAGCGGGGTTGCTACCAAGAGACCCAGTACTTC,CASSPPRERGCYQETQYF
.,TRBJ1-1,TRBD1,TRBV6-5,TGTGCCAGCAGTCAGACAGGGCTGCGGGCTTTCTTT,CASSQTGLRAFF
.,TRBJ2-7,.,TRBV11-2,TGTGCCAGCAGCCTTTCGACAGGCTCCTACGAGCAGTACTTC,CASSLSTGSYEQYF
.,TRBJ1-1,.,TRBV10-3,TGTGCCATCAGAAGGACAGAAGTGAACACTGAAGCTTTCTTT,CAIRRTEVNTEAFF
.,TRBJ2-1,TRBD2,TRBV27,TGTGCCAGCAGCTCCACAGCCCTCGGACTAGCGGGGGCCTCATACAATGAGCAGTTCTTC,CASSSTALGLAGASYNEQFF
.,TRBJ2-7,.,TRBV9,TGTGCCAGCAGCTCCCGGAGGGACCCCCCCTACGAGCAGTACTTC,CASSSRRDPPYEQYF
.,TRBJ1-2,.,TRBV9,TGTGCCAGCAGCAATCCAGGGCAGATTAACTATGGCTACACCTTC,CASSNPGQINYGYTF
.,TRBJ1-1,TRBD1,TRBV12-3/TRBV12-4,TGTGCCAGCAGCCGAGGGGGCGTCACTGAAGCTTTCTTT,CASSRGGVTEAFF
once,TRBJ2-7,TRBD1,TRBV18,TGTGCCAGCTCATCTAGGACAGGGGGTTACGAGCAGTACTTC,CASSSRTGGYEQYF
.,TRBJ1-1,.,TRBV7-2,TGTGCCAGCAGCTTAGAAGGGGGATTGGGCACTGAAGCTTTCTTT,CASSLEGGLGTEAFF
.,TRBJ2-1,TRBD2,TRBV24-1,TGTGCCACCAGTGATTTGTCGGGGAGGGCCCACAATGAGCAGTTCTTC,CATSDLSGRAHNEQFF
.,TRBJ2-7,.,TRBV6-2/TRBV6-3,TGTGCCAGCAGTCTCGAGACCTACGAGCAGTACTTC,CASSLETYEQYF
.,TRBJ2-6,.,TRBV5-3,TGTGCCAACACAGGGTCTGGGGCCAACGTCCTGACTTTC,CANTGSGANVLTF
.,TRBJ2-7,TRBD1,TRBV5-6,TGTGCCAGCAGAGGACAGGGTGGGTCCGAGCAGTACTTC,CASRGQGGSEQYF
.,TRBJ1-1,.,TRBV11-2,TGTGCCAGCAGACTACAGGGGAACACTGAAGCTTTCTTT,CASRLQGNTEAFF